Shown below are 11 T cell receptor beta chains from a single sample sequenced in a study of cytomegalovirus exposure and HLA in healthy donors. The PCR had 60 Vbeta and 13 Jbeta primers. Profiled with immunoSEQ multiplex PCR; TCRdb holds only in-frame clones, not every one. The sample records 120,000 or so clones, around 76% being singletons. What was sequenced was PBMCs. The receptor source for this set is a young man in good health and CMV-seropositive.

The chain has TRBV28 and TRBJ1-1; 8 bases align to TRBD1. V lost 5 bases, J lost 11 bases, and 10 bases stayed unmatched. Germline V CDR1 and CDR2: MDHEN, SYDVKM. This CDR3 contains 13 residues. The CDR3, as DNA: TGTGCCAGCAGTCCCTCGCAGGGGGCTCGGGCTTTCTTT. It specifies CASSPSQGARAFF. Looking up the rest from reference TRBV28 and TRBJ1-1 gives the full variable domain: DVKVTQSSRYLVKRTGEKVFLECVQDMDHENMFWYRQDPGLGLRLIYFSYDVKMKEKGDIPEGYSVSREKKERFSLILESASTNQTSMYLCASSPSQGARAFFGQGTRLTVV.

The V and J genes are TRBV30 and TRBJ2-2; possibly TRBD1 for D (6 bases). Deletions cut 3 bases from V and 0 bases from J, with 11 bases between. The CDR3 length is 15 residues. In germline, CDR1 is GTSNPN, CDR2 SVGIG (reference sequence). CDR3 sequence: CAWSFGQPNTGELFF. The CDR3 nucleotides are TGTGCCTGGAGCTTCGGACAGCCGAACACCGGGGAGCTGTTTTTT.

This clone appeared a few times. The chain employs TRBV2 and TRBJ1-2; D unresolved. Germline CDR1 and CDR2: SNHLY and FYNNEI. The CDR3 runs 14 residues. Trimming shortened V by 5 bases and J by 3 bases, and 13 bases separated the two germline ends. The CDR3 coding sequence is TGTGCCAGCAGTCCGACGGACTTATACTATGGCTACACCTTC. This codes for CASSPTDLYYGYTF.

The V and J genes are TRBV15 and TRBJ2-5; 11 bases fit TRBD2. The CDR3 runs to 17 residues. Unmatched junction bases numbered 10, after V lost 2 bases and J lost 5 bases. CDR1 and CDR2 (germline): LNHNV, YYDKDF (reference sequence). For the CDR3, the DNA is TGTGCCACCAGCAGATTCTCTAGCGGGGGGTCTACGGAGACCCAGTACTTC. It is translated as CATSRFSSGGSTETQYF.

This chain uses TRBV9 with TRBJ1-1; 10 bases map to TRBD1. This CDR3 spans 14 amino acids. Germline V lookup: CDR1 SGDLS, CDR2 YYNGEE. J gave up 4 bases and V 4 bases, and 4 bases lay outside the gene matches. The CDR3 loop reads CASSYGQGGTEAFF. The DNA for the CDR3 is TGTGCCAGCAGCTATGGACAGGGGGGCACTGAAGCTTTCTTT.

The chain couples TRBV7-9 to TRBJ2-7, with D tentatively TRBD2 (7 bases). Trimming shortened V by 5 bases and J by 0 bases, and 14 bases separated the two germline ends. In germline, CDR1 is SEHNR, CDR2 FQNEAQ (reference sequence). The CDR3 has 15 amino acids. The CDR3 is CASSQGGGSSYEQYF. The CDR3 DNA reads as TGTGCCAGCAGCCAAGGGGGGGGGAGCTCCTACGAGCAGTACTTC.

This clone has only one observation. The rearrangement joins TRBV4-1 to TRBJ2-7, with D possibly TRBD2 on 6 matching bases. In germline, CDR1 is MGHRA, CDR2 YSYEKL. The length of the CDR3 is 18 residues. V lost 3 bases, J lost 0 bases, and 21 bases lay in between. CDR3 coding DNA: TGCGCCAGCAGCCAGAGGGCTTTACGGAGGGTAAACTCCTACGAGCAGTACTTC. Amino acids: CASSQRALRRVNSYEQYF.

This rearrangement joins TRBV28 to TRBJ1-2, with unresolved D. The CDR3 length is 13 residues. The V end was cut by 4 bases, the J end by 8 bases, with 14 bases between. Germline-derived CDR1 and CDR2 are MDHEN and SYDVKM. The CDR3 DNA follows: TGTGCCAGCAGTTCTGACATGGCGGGGGGCTACACCTTC. Translated, it gives CASSSDMAGGYTF.

About this clone: Germline is not matched at one junction end, which may reflect a read error. The chain carries TRBV19 and TRBJ1-1, with D perhaps TRBD1 (6 bases). The CDR3 runs to 11 residues. Germline V gene lookup returns CDR1 LNHDA and CDR2 SQIVND (reference sequence). In DNA form, the CDR3 reads TGTGCCAGTAGTCCATGGGACATCGTGATTTTT. Translation: CASSPWDIVIF.

The V call is TRBV25-1, the J call TRBJ2-5; 8 bases are shared with TRBD1. CDR3 length: 14 residues. CDR1 and CDR2 (germline): MGHDK, SYGVNS. V gave up 4 bases and J gave up 3 bases; unmatched junction bases: 4. This CDR3 is CASSVGQGEETQYF. In nucleotides, the CDR3 is TGTGCCAGCAGTGTTGGACAGGGCGAAGAGACCCAGTACTTC.

This clone was observed a handful of times. The chain uses TRBV30 and TRBJ2-3; 8 nucleotides line up with TRBD2. The length of the CDR3 is 16 residues. Germline CDR1 and CDR2: GTSNPN and SVGIG (reference sequence). V trimming: 5 bases; J trimming: 5 bases; junction bases outside the gene matches: 15. CDR3 DNA: TGTGCCTGGGGCCCCTTAGCGGGGAATGGCGGAGATACGCAGTATTTT. It encodes CAWGPLAGNGGDTQYF. Looking up the rest from reference TRBV30 and TRBJ2-3 gives the full variable domain: SQTIHQWPATLVQPVGSPLSLECTVEGTSNPNLYWYRQAAGRGLQLLFYSVGIGQISSEVPQNLSASRPQDRQFILSSKKLLLSDSGFYLCAWGPLAGNGGDTQYFGPGTRLTVL.